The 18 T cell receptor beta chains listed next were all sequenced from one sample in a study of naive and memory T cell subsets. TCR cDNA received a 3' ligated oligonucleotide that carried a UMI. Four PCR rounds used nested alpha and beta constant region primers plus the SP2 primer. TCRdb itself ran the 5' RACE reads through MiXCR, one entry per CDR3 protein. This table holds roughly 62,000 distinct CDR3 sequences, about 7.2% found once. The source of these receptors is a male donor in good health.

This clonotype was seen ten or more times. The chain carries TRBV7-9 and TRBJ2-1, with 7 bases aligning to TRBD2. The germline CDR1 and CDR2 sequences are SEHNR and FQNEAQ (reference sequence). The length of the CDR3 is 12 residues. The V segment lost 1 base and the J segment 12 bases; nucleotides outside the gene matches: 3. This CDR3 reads CASSLVSGGQFF. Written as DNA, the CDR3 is TGTGCCAGCAGCTTAGTCTCGGGGGGGCAGTTCTTC.

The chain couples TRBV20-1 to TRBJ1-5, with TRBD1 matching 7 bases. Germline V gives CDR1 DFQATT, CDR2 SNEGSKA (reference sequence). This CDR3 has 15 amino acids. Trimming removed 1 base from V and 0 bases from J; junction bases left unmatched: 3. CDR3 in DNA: TGCAGTGCTAGAGGGACAGGAACTAGCAATCAGCCCCAGCATTTT. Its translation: CSARGTGTSNQPQHF.

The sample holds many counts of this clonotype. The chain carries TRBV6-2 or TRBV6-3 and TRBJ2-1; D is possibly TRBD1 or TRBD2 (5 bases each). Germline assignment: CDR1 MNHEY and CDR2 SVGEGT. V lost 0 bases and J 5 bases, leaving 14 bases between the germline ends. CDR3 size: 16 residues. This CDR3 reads CASSYSSWGSNNEQFF. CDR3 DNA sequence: TGTGCCAGCAGTTACTCCTCCTGGGGGAGTAACAATGAGCAGTTCTTC.

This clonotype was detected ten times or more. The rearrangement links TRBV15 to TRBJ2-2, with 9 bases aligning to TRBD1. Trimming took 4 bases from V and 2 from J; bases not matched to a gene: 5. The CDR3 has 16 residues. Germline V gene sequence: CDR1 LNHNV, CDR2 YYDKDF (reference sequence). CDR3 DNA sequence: TGTGCCACCAGCAATCCGGGACAGGGAAACACCGGGGAGCTGTTTTTT. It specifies CATSNPGQGNTGELFF.

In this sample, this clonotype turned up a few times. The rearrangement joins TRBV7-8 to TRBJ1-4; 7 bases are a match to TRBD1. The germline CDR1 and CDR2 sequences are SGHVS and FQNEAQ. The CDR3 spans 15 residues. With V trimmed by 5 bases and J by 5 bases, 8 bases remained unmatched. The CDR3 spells CASSNSGTVNEKLFF. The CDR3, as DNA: TGTGCCAGCAGCAACTCCGGGACAGTCAATGAAAAACTGTTTTTT.

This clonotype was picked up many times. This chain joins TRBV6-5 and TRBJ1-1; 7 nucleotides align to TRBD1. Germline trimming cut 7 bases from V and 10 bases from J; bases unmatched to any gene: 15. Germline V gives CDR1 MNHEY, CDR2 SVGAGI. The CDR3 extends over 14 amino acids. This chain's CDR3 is CASTRAGGASSAFF. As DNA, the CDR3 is TGTGCCAGCACTCGGGCAGGGGGGGCTAGCTCAGCTTTCTTT.

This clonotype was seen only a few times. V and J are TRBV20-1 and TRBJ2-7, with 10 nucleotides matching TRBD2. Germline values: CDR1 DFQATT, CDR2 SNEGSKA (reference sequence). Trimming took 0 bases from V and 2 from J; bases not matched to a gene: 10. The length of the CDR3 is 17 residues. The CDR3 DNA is TGCAGTGCTAGAGATATGGTAGCGGGAGGTCCTACCTACGAGCAGTACTTC. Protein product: CSARDMVAGGPTYEQYF.

The CDR3 DNA reads TGCAGTGCCACAGGGCTCGAGCAGTACTTC. Protein: CSATGLEQYF. The V gene is TRBV20-1, the J gene TRBJ2-7; D may be TRBD1 (6 bases). V lost 6 bases, J lost 6 bases, and 9 bases lay in between. The CDR3 has 10 residues. Germline V CDR1 and CDR2: DFQATT, SNEGSKA (reference sequence).

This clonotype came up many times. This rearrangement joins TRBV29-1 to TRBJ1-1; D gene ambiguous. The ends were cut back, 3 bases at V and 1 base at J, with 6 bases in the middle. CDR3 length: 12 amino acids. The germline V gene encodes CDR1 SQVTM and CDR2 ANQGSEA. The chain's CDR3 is CSVDRQNTEAFF. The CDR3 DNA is TGCAGCGTTGATAGGCAGAACACTGAAGCTTTCTTT. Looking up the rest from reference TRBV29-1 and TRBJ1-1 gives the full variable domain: SAVISQKPSRDICQRGTSLTIQCQVDSQVTMMFWYRQQPGQSLTLIATANQGSEATYESGFVIDKFPISRPNLTFSTLTVSNMSPEDSSIYLCSVDRQNTEAFFGQGTRLTVV.

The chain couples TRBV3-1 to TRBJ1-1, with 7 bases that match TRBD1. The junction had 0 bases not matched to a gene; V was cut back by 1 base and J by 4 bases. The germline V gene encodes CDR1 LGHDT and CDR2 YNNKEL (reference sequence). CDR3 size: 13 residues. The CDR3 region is CASSQGTGTEAFF. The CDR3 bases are TGTGCCAGCAGCCAAGGGACAGGCACTGAAGCTTTCTTT.

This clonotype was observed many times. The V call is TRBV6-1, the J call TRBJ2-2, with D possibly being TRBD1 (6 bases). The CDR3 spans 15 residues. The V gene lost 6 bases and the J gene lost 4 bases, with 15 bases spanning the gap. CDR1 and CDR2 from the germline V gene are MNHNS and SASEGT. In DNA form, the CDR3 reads TGTGCCAGCAGATATCAGGGGCGGAGCACCGGGGAGCTGTTTTTT. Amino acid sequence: CASRYQGRSTGELFF.

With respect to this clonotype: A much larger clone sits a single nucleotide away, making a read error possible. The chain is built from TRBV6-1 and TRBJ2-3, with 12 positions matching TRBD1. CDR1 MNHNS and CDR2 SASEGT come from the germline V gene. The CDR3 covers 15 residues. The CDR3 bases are TGTGCCAGCAGGCCCGGGACAGGGGGCGAAGATACGCGGTATTTT. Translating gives CASRPGTGGEDTRYF.

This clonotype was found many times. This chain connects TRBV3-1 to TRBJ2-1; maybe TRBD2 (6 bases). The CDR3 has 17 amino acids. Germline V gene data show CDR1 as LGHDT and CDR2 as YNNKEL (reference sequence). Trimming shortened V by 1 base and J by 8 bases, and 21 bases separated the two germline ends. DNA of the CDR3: TGTGCCAGCAGCCAAGGGTTCCGGCGGGAATTTGAATATGAGCAGTTCTTC. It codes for CASSQGFRREFEYEQFF.

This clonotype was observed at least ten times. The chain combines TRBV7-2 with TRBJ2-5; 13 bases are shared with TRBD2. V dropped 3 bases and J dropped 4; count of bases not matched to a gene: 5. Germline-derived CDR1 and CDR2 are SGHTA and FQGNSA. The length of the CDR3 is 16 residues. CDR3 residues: CASSFDRLAGGETQYF. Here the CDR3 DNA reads TGTGCCAGCAGCTTCGACAGACTAGCGGGAGGAGAGACCCAGTACTTC.

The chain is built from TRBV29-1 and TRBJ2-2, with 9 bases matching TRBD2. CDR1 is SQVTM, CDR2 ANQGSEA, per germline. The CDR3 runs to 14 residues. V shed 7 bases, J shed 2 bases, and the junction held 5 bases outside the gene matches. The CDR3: CSAQRGENTGELFF. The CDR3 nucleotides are TGCAGCGCTCAGCGGGGGGAAAACACCGGGGAGCTGTTTTTT.

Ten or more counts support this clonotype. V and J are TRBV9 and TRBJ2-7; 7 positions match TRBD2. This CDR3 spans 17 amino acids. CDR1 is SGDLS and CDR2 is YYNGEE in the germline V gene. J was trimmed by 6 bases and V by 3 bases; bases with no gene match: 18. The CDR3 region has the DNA TGTGCCAGCAGCGCCGGAATGGGGGGGGTCAACTCAGCCGAGCAGTACTTC. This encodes CASSAGMGGVNSAEQYF.

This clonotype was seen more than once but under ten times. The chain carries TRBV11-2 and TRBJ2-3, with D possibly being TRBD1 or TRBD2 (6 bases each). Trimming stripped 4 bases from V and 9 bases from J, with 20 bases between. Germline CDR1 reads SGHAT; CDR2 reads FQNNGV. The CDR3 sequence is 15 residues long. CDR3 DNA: TGTGCCAGCAGCTCCAACTCGGGGGCGAGGCGAACGCAGTATTTT. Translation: CASSSNSGARRTQYF.

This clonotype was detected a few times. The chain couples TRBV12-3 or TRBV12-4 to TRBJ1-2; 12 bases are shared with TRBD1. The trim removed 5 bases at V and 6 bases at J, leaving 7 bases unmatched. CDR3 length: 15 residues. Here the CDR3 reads CASSPGQGARDGYTF. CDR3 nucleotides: TGTGCCAGCAGTCCGGGACAGGGGGCCCGGGATGGCTACACCTTC.